This T cell receptor (beta chain) was documented in a study of radiotherapy plus CTLA-4 blockade in lung cancer (dated by TCRdb to the late 2010s). General notes on the study: Among the enrolled patients, under 20% had an objective response, and approximately 33% reached disease control.

Of note for this clone: It lacks a known antigen. No per-base quality is available; no much larger clone lies one base away.

The library was prepared using the immunoSEQ multiplex PCR assay. TCRdb carries this immuneACCESS record with in-frame sequences only. Its versions omit some clonotypes, under half of them owing to an unresolved V gene in the studies checked, with the rest unexplained. Counted in this sample were around 70,000 clones; roughly four fifths of them appeared once. Of the sample, approximately 16% falls within the top ten clones. Focal radiation therapy combined with CTLA-4 blockade (ipilimumab) was tested in patients with chemo-refractory metastatic non-small-cell lung cancer. On the study overall, not on this receptor specifically: The strongest predictors of response, as reported, were early dynamic changes in blood T cell clones along with a rise in serum interferon-beta after radiation. TCR clones derived from tumors expanded in peripheral blood after treatment with radiotherapy and ipilimumab.

Deletion took 3 bases off V and 1 base off J, with a span of 7 bases between the germline ends. From the cysteine up to the phenylalanine, the CDR3 has a length of 13 residues. The DNA shown is the 39-base CDR3, in frame from base 1. According to the germline V gene (reference sequence), CDR1 reads LNHDA and CDR2 reads SQIVND. The source was peripheral blood, collected from a patient treated with radiotherapy plus ipilimumab. This TCR derives from a human donor with non-small cell lung cancer whose response to radiotherapy plus ipilimumab could not be evaluated. Some clones in this sample may be carry-over from other donors' samples. The rearrangement joined TRBV19 to TRBJ2-7, with an unclear D gene assignment. The CDR3 protein is CASSIGGSYEQYF. The sequence in DNA is TGTGCCAGTAGTATCGGCGGATCCTACGAGCAGTACTTC.